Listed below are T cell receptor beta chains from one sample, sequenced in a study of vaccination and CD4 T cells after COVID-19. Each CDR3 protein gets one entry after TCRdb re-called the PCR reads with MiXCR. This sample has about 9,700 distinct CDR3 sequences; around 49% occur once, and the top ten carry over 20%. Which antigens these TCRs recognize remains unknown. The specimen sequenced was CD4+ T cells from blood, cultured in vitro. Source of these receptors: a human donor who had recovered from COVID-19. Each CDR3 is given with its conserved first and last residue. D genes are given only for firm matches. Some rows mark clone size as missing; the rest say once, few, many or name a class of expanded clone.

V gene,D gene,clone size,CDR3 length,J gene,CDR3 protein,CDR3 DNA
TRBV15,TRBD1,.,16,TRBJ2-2,CATSRDRKGADGWLFF,TGTGCCACCAGCAGAGATAGGAAGGGGGCAGACGGTTGGCTGTTTTTT
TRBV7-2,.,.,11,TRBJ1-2,CASSRSYGYTF,TGTGCCAGCAGCCGTAGCTATGGCTACACCTTC
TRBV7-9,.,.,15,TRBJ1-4,CASSLVTGSNEKLFF,TGTGCCAGCAGCTTGGTTACAGGGTCTAATGAAAAACTGTTTTTT
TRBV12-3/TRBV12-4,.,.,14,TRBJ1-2,CASSPSQWGYGYTF,TGTGCCAGCAGTCCATCCCAGTGGGGCTATGGCTACACCTTC
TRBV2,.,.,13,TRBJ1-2,CASSRQTSYGYTF,TGTGCCAGCAGCAGACAGACATCCTATGGCTACACCTTC
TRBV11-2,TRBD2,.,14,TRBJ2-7,CASSPLAGGYEQYF,TGTGCCAGCAGCCCACTAGCGGGAGGTTACGAGCAGTACTTC
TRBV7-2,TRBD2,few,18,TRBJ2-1,CASSLVFAGGGAIDEQFF,TGTGCCAGCAGCTTAGTTTTTGCGGGCGGGGGGGCGATAGATGAGCAGTTCTTC
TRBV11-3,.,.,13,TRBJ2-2,CASSQGGAGELFF,TGTGCCAGCAGCCAGGGCGGGGCCGGGGAGCTGTTTTTT
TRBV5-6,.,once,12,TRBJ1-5,CASSLIGQPQHF,TGTGCCAGCAGCTTAATCGGCCAGCCCCAGCATTTT
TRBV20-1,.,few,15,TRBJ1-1,CSARDPGRMNTEAFF,TGCAGTGCTAGAGATCCAGGGAGAATGAACACTGAAGCTTTCTTT
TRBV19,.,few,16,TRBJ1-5,CASSIRGPYSNQPQHF,TGTGCCAGTAGTATCCGGGGCCCATATAGCAATCAGCCCCAGCATTTT
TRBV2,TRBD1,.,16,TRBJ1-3,CASSQRDRPSGNTIYF,TGTGCCAGCAGTCAACGGGACAGGCCCTCTGGAAACACCATATATTTT
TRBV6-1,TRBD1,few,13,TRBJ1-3,CASRQGAGNTIYF,TGTGCCAGCCGACAGGGGGCTGGAAACACCATATATTTT
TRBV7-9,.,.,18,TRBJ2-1,CASSLGRFGQGIFDEQFF,TGTGCCAGCAGCTTAGGGAGGTTTGGGCAGGGTATCTTCGATGAGCAGTTCTTC
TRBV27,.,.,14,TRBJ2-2,CASSFREDTGELFF,TGTGCCAGCAGTTTCAGGGAGGACACCGGGGAGCTGTTTTTT
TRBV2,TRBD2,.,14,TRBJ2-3,CASQTSGGPDTQYF,TGTGCCAGCCAGACTAGCGGGGGGCCAGATACGCAGTATTTT
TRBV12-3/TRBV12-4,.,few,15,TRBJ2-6,CASRSMYSGANVLTF,TGTGCCAGCAGGTCAATGTACTCTGGGGCCAACGTCCTGACTTTC
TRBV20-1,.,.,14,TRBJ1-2,CSAPPGTDNYGYTF,TGCAGTGCCCCCCCCGGGACGGATAACTATGGCTACACCTTC
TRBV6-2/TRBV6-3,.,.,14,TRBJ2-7,CASSFPLGTLEQYF,TGTGCCAGCAGTTTCCCCTTGGGCACCTTGGAGCAGTACTTC
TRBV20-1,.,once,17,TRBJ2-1,CSARARDGQGGYNEQFF,TGCAGTGCTAGGGCCAGGGACGGGCAGGGAGGATACAATGAGCAGTTCTTC
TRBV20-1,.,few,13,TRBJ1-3,CSARAGGGNTIYF,TGCAGTGCTAGAGCTGGGGGTGGAAACACCATATATTTT
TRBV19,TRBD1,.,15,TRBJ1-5,CASSIPGTGLQPQHF,TGTGCCAGTAGTATACCCGGGACAGGGCTTCAGCCCCAGCATTTT
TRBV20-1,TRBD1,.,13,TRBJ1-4,CSARARTGVKLFF,TGCAGTGCTAGAGCCAGGACAGGGGTGAAACTGTTTTTT
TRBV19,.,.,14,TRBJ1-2,CASGEDSRWFGYTF,TGTGCCAGTGGGGAAGACTCTCGGTGGTTTGGCTACACCTTC
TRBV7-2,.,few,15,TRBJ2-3,CASSLARPGTDTQYF,TGTGCCAGCAGCTTAGCGCGTCCCGGCACAGATACGCAGTATTTT
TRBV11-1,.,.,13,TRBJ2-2,CASSLVAAGELFF,TGTGCCAGCAGCTTAGTGGCGGCCGGGGAGCTGTTTTTT
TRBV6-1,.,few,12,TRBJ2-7,CASTPRGYEQYF,TGTGCCAGCACCCCTAGGGGCTACGAGCAGTACTTC
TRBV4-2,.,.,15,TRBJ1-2,CASSQDRRDNYGYTF,TGTGCCAGCAGCCAAGATCGCAGGGATAACTATGGCTACACCTTC
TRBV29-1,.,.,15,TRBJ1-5,CSVVIGGQGNQPQHF,TGCAGCGTTGTTATTGGGGGGCAAGGGAATCAGCCCCAGCATTTT
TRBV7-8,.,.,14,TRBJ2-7,CASRPVGGTDEQYF,TGTGCCAGCAGACCAGTTGGCGGAACGGACGAGCAGTACTTC
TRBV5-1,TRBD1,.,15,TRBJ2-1,CASRGTGGSYNEQFF,TGCGCCAGCAGAGGGACAGGGGGCTCCTACAATGAGCAGTTCTTC
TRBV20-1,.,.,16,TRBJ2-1,CSATDSGRDSYNEQFF,TGCAGTGCTACTGATAGCGGAAGGGACTCCTACAATGAGCAGTTCTTC
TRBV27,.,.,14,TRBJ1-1,CASRSGDTNTEAFF,TGTGCCAGCAGATCAGGGGACACGAACACTGAAGCTTTCTTT
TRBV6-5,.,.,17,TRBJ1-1,CASSYTGVSPMNTEAFF,TGTGCCAGCAGTTATACCGGGGTCAGTCCCATGAACACTGAAGCTTTCTTT
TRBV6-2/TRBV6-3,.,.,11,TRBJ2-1,CASRIEGEQFF,TGTGCCAGCAGGATAGAGGGTGAGCAGTTCTTC
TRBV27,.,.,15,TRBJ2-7,CASSSPGTGAYEQYF,TGTGCCAGCAGTTCCCCGGGAACGGGCGCCTACGAGCAGTACTTC
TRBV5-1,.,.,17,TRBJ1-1,CASSLEAGAHLPQDAFF,TGCGCCAGCAGCTTGGAGGCGGGGGCGCATCTTCCCCAGGACGCTTTCTTT
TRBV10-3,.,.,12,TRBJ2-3,CAISDSTDTQYF,TGTGCCATCAGTGACAGCACAGATACGCAGTATTTT
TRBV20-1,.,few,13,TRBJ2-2,CSARQELTGELFF,TGCAGTGCTAGGCAGGAGCTCACCGGGGAGCTGTTTTTT
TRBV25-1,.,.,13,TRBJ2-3,CASTQGGTDTQYF,TGTGCCAGCACACAAGGGGGCACAGATACGCAGTATTTT
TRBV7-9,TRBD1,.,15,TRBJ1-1,CASRPETGKNTEAFF,TGTGCCAGCAGGCCGGAGACAGGGAAAAACACTGAAGCTTTCTTT
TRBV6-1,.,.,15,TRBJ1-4,CASSGYPATNEKLFF,TGTGCCAGCAGTGGTTATCCGGCAACTAATGAAAAACTGTTTTTT
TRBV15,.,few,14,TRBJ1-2,CATSRDYPAYGYTF,TGTGCCACCAGCAGGGACTACCCTGCATATGGCTACACCTTC
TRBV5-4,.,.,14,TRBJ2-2,CASSFVEATGELFF,TGTGCCAGCAGCTTTGTAGAAGCCACCGGGGAGCTGTTTTTT
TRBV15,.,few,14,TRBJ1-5,CATSREDRNQPQHF,TGTGCCACCAGCAGAGAAGACAGAAATCAGCCCCAGCATTTT
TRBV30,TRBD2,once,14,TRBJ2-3,CAWSARGGLDTQYF,TGTGCCTGGAGTGCGCGGGGGGGCCTAGATACGCAGTATTTT
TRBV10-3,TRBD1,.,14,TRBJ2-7,CAISPGQGAYEQYF,TGTGCCATCAGCCCGGGACAGGGGGCTTACGAGCAGTACTTC
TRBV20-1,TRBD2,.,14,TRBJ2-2,CSASGGGITGELFF,TGCAGTGCTTCCGGGGGAGGGATCACCGGGGAGCTGTTTTTT
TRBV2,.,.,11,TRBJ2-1,CASSRSTEQFF,TGTGCCAGCAGCCGATCGACCGAGCAGTTCTTC
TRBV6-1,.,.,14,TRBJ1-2,CASTRDSEDYGYTF,TGTGCCAGCACCCGGGACTCCGAGGACTATGGCTACACCTTC
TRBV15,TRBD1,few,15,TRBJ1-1,CATSSRTGWNTEAFF,TGTGCCACCAGCTCACGGACAGGGTGGAACACTGAAGCTTTCTTT
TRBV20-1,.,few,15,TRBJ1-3,CSARMVRGTGNTIYF,TGCAGTGCTAGAATGGTTCGGGGAACTGGAAACACCATATATTTT
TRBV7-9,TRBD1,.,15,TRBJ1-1,CASSPIRTGNTEAFF,TGTGCCAGCAGCCCCATACGGACAGGGAACACTGAAGCTTTCTTT
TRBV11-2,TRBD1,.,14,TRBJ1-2,CASSFRTGGYGYTF,TGTGCCAGCAGCTTCCGGACAGGGGGCTATGGCTACACCTTC
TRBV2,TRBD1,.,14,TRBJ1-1,CASGYRGGGTEAFF,TGTGCCAGCGGATACAGGGGTGGCGGCACTGAAGCTTTCTTT
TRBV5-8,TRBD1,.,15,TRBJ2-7,CASSPTDRDSYEQYF,TGTGCCAGCAGCCCAACGGACAGGGACTCCTACGAGCAGTACTTC
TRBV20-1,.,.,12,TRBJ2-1,CSASGSYNEQFF,TGCAGTGCTAGCGGATCCTACAATGAGCAGTTCTTC
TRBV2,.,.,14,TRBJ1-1,CASSLKGPNTEAFF,TGTGCCAGCAGTCTAAAGGGGCCGAACACTGAAGCTTTCTTT
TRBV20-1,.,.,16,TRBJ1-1,CSAREKDTPWNTEAFF,TGCAGTGCTAGAGAAAAAGACACCCCGTGGAACACTGAAGCTTTCTTT
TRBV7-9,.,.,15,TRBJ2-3,CASSFRQGGTDTQYF,TGTGCCAGCAGCTTCAGGCAGGGAGGTACAGATACGCAGTATTTT